This is a list of T cell receptor beta chains from one sample in a study of T cell responses to AZD1222 COVID-19 vaccine. Repertoires were generated with immunoSEQ multiplex PCR, while TCRdb's copy carries only in-frame clones and drops some. The data show over 100,000 clones, about 87% seen once. Source: peripheral blood, taken on day 0 of AZD1222 vaccination. The receptor set was obtained from an adult in good health. CDR3s include the opening cysteine and the closing phenylalanine or tryptophan. A D gene is named only where the DNA matches it firmly. Clone size is given for some rows only: seen once, a few or many times, or a class if the clone is expanded.

J gene | D gene | V gene | clone size | CDR3 DNA | CDR3 protein
TRBJ1-2 | TRBD1 | TRBV2 | - | TGTGCCAGCAGTAGGGACAGGGCCTCTGGCTACACCTTC | CASSRDRASGYTF
TRBJ2-3 | TRBD2 | TRBV7-3 | - | TGTGCCAGCAGGACTAGCGGGAGGGCCCCAGATACGCAGTATTTT | CASRTSGRAPDTQYF
TRBJ1-1 | - | TRBV5-6 | - | TGTGCCAGCAGCTTCCCCGGGACACGAAACACTGAAGCTTTCTTT | CASSFPGTRNTEAFF
TRBJ1-2 | TRBD1 | TRBV7-3 | - | TGTGCCAGCAGCCCTGGTGGGTCAGGGGGCCCGGGTGGCTACACCTTC | CASSPGGSGGPGGYTF
TRBJ2-6 | - | TRBV5-8 | few | TGTGCCAGCAGCCAAGGACGGATGGGCGACGTCCTGACTTTC | CASSQGRMGDVLTF
TRBJ1-2 | TRBD1 | TRBV19 | - | TGTGCCAGTAGTATAACGGGACAGGCGAACTATGGCTACACCTTC | CASSITGQANYGYTF
TRBJ1-1 | TRBD1 | TRBV28 | - | TGTGCCAGCCTTTCCGGGGTCCGACAGGGAAAGGCCTGGAAAGCTTTCTTT | CASLSGVRQGKAWKAFF
TRBJ1-2 | - | TRBV4-2 | - | TGTGCCAGCAGCCAAGGTAACTATGGCTACACCTTC | CASSQGNYGYTF
TRBJ1-5 | - | TRBV11-2 | - | TGTGCCAGCAGCATGGACATTGGCGATCAGCCCCAGCATTTT | CASSMDIGDQPQHF
TRBJ1-2 | - | TRBV28 | - | TGTGCCAGCAGTTTATGGGGCGGGTCCAGCCACGCGATAGGCGGCTACACCTTC | CASSLWGGSSHAIGGYTF
TRBJ1-1 | - | TRBV19 | - | TGTGCCAGTAGTATAGAAAGAGGGCTGGGAACTGAAGCTTTCTTT | CASSIERGLGTEAFF
TRBJ1-2 | - | TRBV30 | - | TGTGCCTGGATTCGGGCAGGGCGCTTCAATACCTATGGCTACACCTTC | CAWIRAGRFNTYGYTF
TRBJ1-4 | TRBD1 | TRBV19 | once | TGTGCCAGTAATGAGGGGGCGGGAGAAAAACTGTTTTTT | CASNEGAGEKLFF
TRBJ1-1 | - | TRBV5-1 | - | TGCGCCAGCAGCTTAAGGGTTCTCGGGGACACTGAAGCTTTCTTT | CASSLRVLGDTEAFF